This TCR beta chain was captured in a study of shared clonotypes between healthy human individuals. Clones were read by immunoSEQ multiplex PCR, and TCRdb kept only the in-frame ones, dropping some. Seen here are 2 million to 2.5 million clones, about 94% observed once, and the top ten hold roughly 0.13%. Trimming removed 1 base from V and 1 base from J, with 11 bases in between. Per germline, CDR1 MNHEY and CDR2 SVGAGI. CDR3 length: 15 residues. The receptor comes from a man aged 18 to 35 in good health. The specimen sequenced was naive CD4+ T cells sorted from blood. Sample subset: CD45RA+ positively selected. V usage is TRBV6-5 and J usage is TRBJ2-7, with D possibly matching TRBD1 (6 bases). The CDR3 region has the DNA TGTGCCAGCAGTTACTTCGTCACAGGGTCCTACGAGCAGTACTTC. The encoded protein is CASSYFVTGSYEQYF.